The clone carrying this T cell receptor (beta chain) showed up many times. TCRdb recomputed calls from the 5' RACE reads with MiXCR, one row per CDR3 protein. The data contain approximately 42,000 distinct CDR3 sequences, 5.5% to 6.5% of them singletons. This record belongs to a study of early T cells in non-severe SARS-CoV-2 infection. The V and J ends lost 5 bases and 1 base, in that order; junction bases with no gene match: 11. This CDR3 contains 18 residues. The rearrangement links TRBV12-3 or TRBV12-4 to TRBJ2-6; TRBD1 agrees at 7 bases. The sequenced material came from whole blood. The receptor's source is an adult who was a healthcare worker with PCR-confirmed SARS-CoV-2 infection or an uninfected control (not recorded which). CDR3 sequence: CASSPRDSEQSGANVLTF. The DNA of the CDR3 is TGTGCCAGCAGTCCCCGGGACAGCGAGCAATCTGGGGCCAACGTCCTGACTTTC.